The 6 T cell receptor beta chains presented below share a single source sample, sequenced in a study of blood T cell repertoires in COVID-19 (dated by TCRdb to 2018 to 2020). Library construction relied on the immunoSEQ multiplex PCR assay. The table comes from immuneACCESS by way of TCRdb, which keeps in-frame sequences with V and J called. Part of the clones is missing from these tables; in studies checked, under half for an unresolved V gene and the rest for unknown reasons. Present in this sample are about 130,000 clones, around 80% of which were seen just once. Of the sample, 12% falls within the top ten clones. Sample: peripheral blood. The receptor set was obtained from a woman aged 55-69 years with acute or convalescent COVID-19.

The chain uses TRBV18 and TRBJ1-1; the D is unclear. V dropped 1 base and J dropped 7 bases, with 10 bases sitting between them. The CDR3 is made up of 13 amino acids. Per the germline V gene, CDR1 is KGHSH and CDR2 is LQKENI. CDR3 amino acids: CASSPLSQNEAFF. CDR3 coding DNA: TGTGCCAGCTCACCACTAAGTCAGAATGAAGCTTTCTTT.

The V gene is TRBV4-1, the J gene TRBJ1-1; D unresolved. Deletions cut 4 bases from V and 0 bases from J, with 9 bases between. Germline lookup yields CDR1 MGHRA and CDR2 YSYEKL. This CDR3 has 14 residues. For the CDR3, the DNA is TGCGCCAGCAGCCCTTTACAGATGAACACTGAAGCTTTCTTT. Its translation is CASSPLQMNTEAFF.

The chain uses TRBV19 and TRBJ2-2; 8 bases are a match to TRBD1. The CDR3 is 16 residues long. Losses at the gene ends were 7 bases for V and 3 bases for J; bases not matched to a gene: 10. Germline V gives CDR1 LNHDA, CDR2 SQIVND (reference sequence). The CDR3 bases are TGTGCCAGTACCTCACAGGGGGATCTCGACACCGGGGAGCTGTTTTTT. Encoded protein: CASTSQGDLDTGELFF.

V is TRBV5-6 and J is TRBJ1-2, with a tentative D call TRBD1 (5 bases). The CDR3 covers 13 residues. Germline V gene sequence: CDR1 SGHDT, CDR2 YYEEEE. Trimming pared 5 bases from V and 4 bases from J, leaving 12 bases between. The CDR3 DNA sequence: TGTGCCAGCAGTTTTCAAGACAGCTATGGCTACACCTTC. Amino acids: CASSFQDSYGYTF.

The rearrangement links TRBV9 to TRBJ1-5; TRBD1 is a possible D gene (5 bases). The CDR3 is 14 amino acids. CDR1 and CDR2 (germline): SGDLS, YYNGEE. V lost 5 bases and J 4 bases, leaving 13 bases between the germline ends. The CDR3: CASSYGGVNQPQHF. The CDR3, as DNA: TGTGCCAGCAGTTACGGGGGTGTGAATCAGCCCCAGCATTTT.

The chain combines TRBV3-1 (or the pseudogene TRBV3-2) with TRBJ1-1, with 8 bases matching TRBD1. Germline V gives CDR1 LGHDT, CDR2 YNNKEL (reference sequence). The CDR3 covers 17 residues. After removal of 4 bases from V and 4 bases from J, the junction contained 14 bases not matched to a gene. The CDR3 region is CASSPKSPGGWGTEAFF. In DNA form, the CDR3 reads TGTGCCAGCAGCCCCAAATCCCCAGGGGGCTGGGGCACTGAAGCTTTCTTT.